A selection of T cell receptor beta chains follows, all from one sample in a study of CD8 T cells in ankylosing spondylitis. TCRdb independently ran MiXCR on the 5' RACE reads; one entry per CDR3 protein. This sample has fewer than 750,000 distinct CDR3 sequences, with roughly 20% found just once. The sequenced sample was blood, either unsorted or a sorted T cell fraction (not recorded which). The receptors were sampled from a male donor with ankylosing spondylitis. Both conserved end residues are part of each CDR3. The order of the fields is D gene, V gene, J gene, clone size, CDR3 DNA, CDR3 protein. A D gene is named only where the DNA matches it firmly. Rows may omit the clone size; those that give it use once, few, many or a size class.

d_gene: TRBD1
v_gene: TRBV29-1
j_gene: TRBJ1-4
abundance: .
CDR3nt: TGCAGCGGTTTCTCGGGACAGGCCGAAAAACTGTTTTTT
CDR3aa: CSGFSGQAEKLFF

d_gene: .
v_gene: TRBV7-2
j_gene: TRBJ1-2
abundance: few
CDR3nt: TGTGCCAGCAGCTTAGGTCAGGGAGGCCCTAACTATGGCTACACCTTC
CDR3aa: CASSLGQGGPNYGYTF

d_gene: TRBD1
v_gene: TRBV6-5
j_gene: TRBJ2-6
abundance: few
CDR3nt: TGTGCCAGCAGTTACACGGGACAGGGTGGCTCTGGGGCCAACGTCCTGACTTTC
CDR3aa: CASSYTGQGGSGANVLTF

d_gene: .
v_gene: TRBV4-2
j_gene: TRBJ1-2
abundance: .
CDR3nt: TGTGCCAGCAGCCAAGAACCCCTAGGGTGGTATGGCTACACCTTC
CDR3aa: CASSQEPLGWYGYTF

d_gene: .
v_gene: TRBV6-5
j_gene: TRBJ2-1
abundance: .
CDR3nt: TGTGCCAGCAGTTACACCTACGCGGGTATACACAATGAGCAGTTCTTC
CDR3aa: CASSYTYAGIHNEQFF

d_gene: .
v_gene: TRBV20-1
j_gene: TRBJ2-2
abundance: few
CDR3nt: TGCAGTGCTAGTTTATTGCAGGCCGGGGAGCTGTTTTTT
CDR3aa: CSASLLQAGELFF

d_gene: TRBD2
v_gene: TRBV7-2
j_gene: TRBJ2-7
abundance: .
CDR3nt: TGTGCCAGCAGCTTAAGAGGGACTAGCGCCTACTACGAGCAGTACTTC
CDR3aa: CASSLRGTSAYYEQYF

d_gene: .
v_gene: TRBV29-1
j_gene: TRBJ1-3
abundance: .
CDR3nt: TGCAGCGTCGTGGGGCTGAGCTCTGGAAACACCATATATTTT
CDR3aa: CSVVGLSSGNTIYF

d_gene: .
v_gene: TRBV20-1
j_gene: TRBJ2-1
abundance: .
CDR3nt: TGCAGTGCTAGAGTGCATAAGGGAGCGACCAATGAGCAGTTCTTC
CDR3aa: CSARVHKGATNEQFF

d_gene: .
v_gene: TRBV12-3/TRBV12-4
j_gene: TRBJ1-6
abundance: .
CDR3nt: TGTGCCAGCAGTTTTGACACTAAGTGGGATCCCCTCCACTTT
CDR3aa: CASSFDTKWDPLHF

d_gene: .
v_gene: TRBV20-1
j_gene: TRBJ1-6
abundance: .
CDR3nt: TGCAGTGCTAGCCGGGAATGGGATTCACCCCTCCACTTT
CDR3aa: CSASREWDSPLHF

d_gene: .
v_gene: TRBV5-1
j_gene: TRBJ1-4
abundance: .
CDR3nt: TGCGCCAGCAGCTTGGGGACAGCGCTGGGCGAAAAACTGTTTTTT
CDR3aa: CASSLGTALGEKLFF

d_gene: .
v_gene: TRBV7-6
j_gene: TRBJ2-7
abundance: .
CDR3nt: TGTGCCAGCAGCCGGAATCCGCCCTACGAGCAGTACTTC
CDR3aa: CASSRNPPYEQYF

d_gene: TRBD1
v_gene: TRBV11-2
j_gene: TRBJ2-7
abundance: .
CDR3nt: TGTGCCAGCAGCTTTGGAGGACAGGCCCTCTCCTACGAGCAGTACTTC
CDR3aa: CASSFGGQALSYEQYF

d_gene: .
v_gene: TRBV10-3
j_gene: TRBJ1-5
abundance: .
CDR3nt: TGTGCCATCAGTGTTCGGGGCGGGCAGCCCCAGCATTTT
CDR3aa: CAISVRGGQPQHF

d_gene: .
v_gene: TRBV7-3
j_gene: TRBJ2-2
abundance: many
CDR3nt: TGTGCCAGCAGCTTATTGGGGGGCGCTAGAACCGGGGAGCTGTTTTTT
CDR3aa: CASSLLGGARTGELFF

d_gene: TRBD2
v_gene: TRBV4-3
j_gene: TRBJ2-1
abundance: .
CDR3nt: TGCGCCAGCAGCCAATCTCGACTAGCGCAGAATGAGCAGTTCTTC
CDR3aa: CASSQSRLAQNEQFF

d_gene: TRBD2
v_gene: TRBV7-9
j_gene: TRBJ2-1
abundance: .
CDR3nt: TGTGCCAGCAGCTTAGGCGGGGGGGCAGGTGAGCAGTTCTTC
CDR3aa: CASSLGGGAGEQFF

d_gene: TRBD2
v_gene: TRBV29-1
j_gene: TRBJ2-1
abundance: many
CDR3nt: TGCAGCGCCGGACTAGCGGGATCCTACAATGAGCAGTTCTTC
CDR3aa: CSAGLAGSYNEQFF

d_gene: .
v_gene: TRBV11-2
j_gene: TRBJ1-4
abundance: few
CDR3nt: TGTGCCAGCAGCTTAGAGGGAGACCGGAGGGCTAATGAAAAACTGTTTTTT
CDR3aa: CASSLEGDRRANEKLFF

d_gene: TRBD2
v_gene: TRBV3-1
j_gene: TRBJ2-6
abundance: .
CDR3nt: TGTGCCAGCAGCGAGGGACTAGCGGAAGAGAGAGGCTCTGGGGCCAACGTCCTGACTTTC
CDR3aa: CASSEGLAEERGSGANVLTF

d_gene: .
v_gene: TRBV3-1
j_gene: TRBJ1-2
abundance: many
CDR3nt: TGTGCCAGCAGCCAAGGAGTTTCCTATGGCTACACCTTC
CDR3aa: CASSQGVSYGYTF

d_gene: TRBD1
v_gene: TRBV12-5
j_gene: TRBJ2-1
abundance: .
CDR3nt: TGTGCTAGTGGGCTGTCAGGGGGTGCTGAGCAGTTCTTC
CDR3aa: CASGLSGGAEQFF

d_gene: .
v_gene: TRBV5-1
j_gene: TRBJ1-5
abundance: .
CDR3nt: TGCGCCAGCAGCTACGGACCCGACGGCAATCAGCCCCAGCATTTT
CDR3aa: CASSYGPDGNQPQHF

d_gene: .
v_gene: TRBV6-5
j_gene: TRBJ2-3
abundance: few
CDR3nt: TGTGCCAGCAGTTACCCACCGGGGCGGGGTGAAGATACGCAGTATTTT
CDR3aa: CASSYPPGRGEDTQYF

d_gene: TRBD1
v_gene: TRBV20-1
j_gene: TRBJ2-4
abundance: few
CDR3nt: TGCAGTGCCTCGGGACAGCGATTAGCCAAAAACATTCAGTACTTC
CDR3aa: CSASGQRLAKNIQYF

d_gene: .
v_gene: TRBV7-9
j_gene: TRBJ2-2
abundance: .
CDR3nt: TGTGCCAAAGTGGAACTGACGTCGAACACCGGGGAGCTGTTTTTT
CDR3aa: CAKVELTSNTGELFF

d_gene: .
v_gene: TRBV11-2
j_gene: TRBJ1-2
abundance: .
CDR3nt: TGTGCCAGCAGGCGGCGGACACCTCAGTATGGCTACACCTTC
CDR3aa: CASRRRTPQYGYTF

d_gene: .
v_gene: TRBV6-5
j_gene: TRBJ2-7
abundance: .
CDR3nt: TGTGCCAGCACCCATGAACAGGTGCAGTACTTC
CDR3aa: CASTHEQVQYF

d_gene: .
v_gene: TRBV10-3
j_gene: TRBJ1-1
abundance: .
CDR3nt: TGTGCCATCAGTGACCCAGGGCCCACTGAAGCTTTCTTT
CDR3aa: CAISDPGPTEAFF

d_gene: .
v_gene: TRBV12-3/TRBV12-4
j_gene: TRBJ2-1
abundance: few
CDR3nt: TGTGCCAGCAGTTTTGGGTGGGTCGAGCAGTTCTTC
CDR3aa: CASSFGWVEQFF

d_gene: .
v_gene: TRBV5-5
j_gene: TRBJ1-2
abundance: few
CDR3nt: TGTGCCAGCAGCTTGGCCAAGGGGGTTGGCTACACCTTC
CDR3aa: CASSLAKGVGYTF

d_gene: TRBD1
v_gene: TRBV6-2/TRBV6-3
j_gene: TRBJ2-6
abundance: few
CDR3nt: TGTGCCAGCAGTTACTCGAGATCCGGGACAGGAGCCTCTGGGGCCAACGTCCTGACTTTC
CDR3aa: CASSYSRSGTGASGANVLTF

d_gene: .
v_gene: TRBV3-1
j_gene: TRBJ1-3
abundance: few
CDR3nt: TGTGCCAGCAGCCGGACGGATTCTGGAAACACCATATATTTT
CDR3aa: CASSRTDSGNTIYF

d_gene: .
v_gene: TRBV11-2
j_gene: TRBJ1-3
abundance: .
CDR3nt: TGTGCCAGCAGCTGGGAAAACAGGGTTGGAAACACCATATATTTT
CDR3aa: CASSWENRVGNTIYF

d_gene: .
v_gene: TRBV27
j_gene: TRBJ2-3
abundance: few
CDR3nt: TGTGCCAGCAGTTTAAGCTACTGGCGGGCCAGCACAGATACGCAGTATTTT
CDR3aa: CASSLSYWRASTDTQYF

d_gene: .
v_gene: TRBV4-2
j_gene: TRBJ2-2
abundance: many
CDR3nt: TGTGCCAGCAGCCAAGAAGGGGCAGGCCCCCTGAACACCGGGGAGCTGTTTTTT
CDR3aa: CASSQEGAGPLNTGELFF

d_gene: .
v_gene: TRBV29-1
j_gene: TRBJ2-3
abundance: .
CDR3nt: TGCAGCGTTGGGGCGGCCACAGATACGCAGTATTTT
CDR3aa: CSVGAATDTQYF

d_gene: .
v_gene: TRBV7-8
j_gene: TRBJ1-1
abundance: many
CDR3nt: TGTGCCAGCAGCTTAGCAAGGGGCCGGGGCACTGAAGCTTTCTTT
CDR3aa: CASSLARGRGTEAFF

d_gene: TRBD1
v_gene: TRBV7-8
j_gene: TRBJ1-1
abundance: few
CDR3nt: TGTGCCAGCAGCTTAATAGTGGGGACAGGGGGAATGACTTTCTTT
CDR3aa: CASSLIVGTGGMTFF

d_gene: .
v_gene: TRBV11-3
j_gene: TRBJ2-1
abundance: .
CDR3nt: TGTGCCAGCAGCTTAGGTTGGAGCGCCGAGCAGTTCTTC
CDR3aa: CASSLGWSAEQFF

d_gene: TRBD1
v_gene: TRBV2
j_gene: TRBJ1-5
abundance: few
CDR3nt: TGTGCCAGCAGCGCGGGACAGTATAGCAATCAGCCCCAGCATTTT
CDR3aa: CASSAGQYSNQPQHF

d_gene: TRBD1
v_gene: TRBV30
j_gene: TRBJ2-3
abundance: .
CDR3nt: TGTGCCTGGGCCATGGACAGGGAAGATACGCAGTATTTT
CDR3aa: CAWAMDREDTQYF

d_gene: .
v_gene: TRBV10-2
j_gene: TRBJ1-5
abundance: .
CDR3nt: TGCGCCAGCAGTGAAGGCGGGGCCGTGTGGCCCCAGCATTTT
CDR3aa: CASSEGGAVWPQHF

d_gene: TRBD1
v_gene: TRBV12-3/TRBV12-4
j_gene: TRBJ1-1
abundance: few
CDR3nt: TGTGCCAGCAGTCGGGACAGGAAGGAAGCTTTCTTT
CDR3aa: CASSRDRKEAFF

d_gene: .
v_gene: TRBV3-1
j_gene: TRBJ2-7
abundance: few
CDR3nt: TGTGCCAGCAGCCAAGGGCGGGCGCTCTACGAGCAGTACTTC
CDR3aa: CASSQGRALYEQYF